This T cell receptor (beta chain) is from a study of cytomegalovirus exposure and HLA in healthy donors. Findings and caveats of the study: CMV serostatus alone was available as immune exposure information.

PCR amplification relied on 60 Vbeta primers (plus 13 Jbeta primers). Libraries were prepared by immunoSEQ multiplex PCR; TCRdb keeps only in-frame clonotypes and omits some of them. The data hold roughly 180,000 clones, with around 80% observed a single time. Concerning this clone itself: Its specificity is unknown.

This TCR came from a woman aged 55-70 years in good health and CMV-seropositive. Sample: PBMCs.

The CDR3 region has the DNA TGCAGCGTTGAAGATCCCAAATCGGGGTACGATAACTACCAAGAGACCCAGTACTTC. Protein product: CSVEDPKSGYDNYQETQYF. The gene calls are TRBV29-1 and TRBJ2-5; D might be TRBD2 (5 bases). CDR3 length equals 19 residues. Germline V gene data show CDR1 as SQVTM and CDR2 as ANQGSEA. V lost 0 bases to trimming and J lost 0 bases, with 23 bases between them.